These 19 T cell receptor beta chains were all obtained from the same sample, sequenced in a study of CD8+CD57+ T cells in acquired aplastic anemia. The use of genomic DNA as template underpinned the TCR beta VDJ and CDR3 profiling. TCRdb fed the reads into MiXCR, producing one record per CDR3 protein. The sample contains 150,000 to 200,000 distinct CDR3 sequences, about half of which appear only once. For sequencing, patients were chosen who had shown expansion of CD8+CD57+ cells by flow cytometry. Sequencing input: sorted CD4+, CD8+, or CD8+CD57+ T cells (not recorded which) from PBMCs. The receptors originated from a human donor with aplastic anemia.

This clonotype was recorded a few times. The V call is TRBV2, the J call TRBJ1-1; 7 bases are shared with TRBD1. The length of the CDR3 is 13 residues. From germline, CDR1 is SNHLY and CDR2 FYNNEI. V lost 3 bases, J lost 8 bases, and 6 bases stayed unmatched. DNA of the CDR3: TGTGCCAGCAGTGACGGACAGGAGGTCGAAGCTTTCTTT. Amino acids: CASSDGQEVEAFF.

At least ten counts were recorded for this clonotype. For the CDR3, the DNA is TGTGCCAGCAGTGAAAACAGGGAGACGTTAAACTATGGCTACACCTTC. Protein sequence: CASSENRETLNYGYTF. The rearrangement joins TRBV2 to TRBJ1-2, with a weak D call TRBD1 (6 bases). CDR1 is SNHLY and CDR2 is FYNNEI in the germline V gene. Trimming shortened V by 2 bases and J by 2 bases, and 15 bases separated the two germline ends. This CDR3 is 16 amino acids long.

About this clonotype: One base away lies a much larger clone, so this may be a sequencing read error. The CDR3: CATSLRSLGTYGYTF. Written as DNA, the CDR3 is TGTGCCACCAGTTTACGATCGCTGGGGACTTATGGCTACACCTTC. The chain combines TRBV24-1 with TRBJ1-2, with a possible D match to TRBD1 (5 bases). V lost 6 bases to trimming and J lost 5 bases, with 18 bases between them. CDR1 is KGHDR and CDR2 is SFDVKD in the germline V gene. CDR3 size: 15 residues.

The V and J genes are TRBV7-2 and TRBJ2-7, with D perhaps being TRBD1 or TRBD2 (5 bases each). The CDR3 consists of 14 residues. Germline V gives CDR1 SGHTA, CDR2 FQGNSA. Trimming cost V 5 bases and J 2 bases, with 13 bases left between them. CDR3 bases: TGTGCCAGCAGCACCGGGACGGTCGCCTACGAGCAGTACTTC. This encodes CASSTGTVAYEQYF.

Ten or more counts support this clonotype. The V gene is TRBV7-2, the J gene TRBJ2-3; the match to TRBD1 covers 12 bases. The CDR3 is 18 amino acids. V was pared by 4 bases and J by 1 base, with 9 bases of the junction left unmatched. Germline values: CDR1 SGHTA, CDR2 FQGNSA. In DNA form, the CDR3 reads TGTGCCAGCAGCTACCGGGACAGGGGGCGCAGAGGCACAGATACGCAGTATTTT. Amino acids: CASSYRDRGRRGTDTQYF.

This clonotype was seen a single time. The junction shows a germline mismatch at one end, possibly a read error. V gene TRBV6-1 combines with J gene TRBJ2-7; TRBD1 aligns across 7 bases. Germline assignment: CDR1 MNHNS and CDR2 SASEGT. This CDR3 contains 14 residues. This CDR3 is CASSRTGGDYEQHF. CDR3 bases: TGTGCCAGCAGTCGGACAGGTGGAGACTACGAGCAGCACTTC.

The sample holds a few counts of this clonotype. This sequence joins TRBV2 and TRBJ2-1, with 8 bases that match TRBD2. V was clipped by 4 bases and J by 4 bases; unmatched bases: 6. The CDR3 is made up of 15 amino acids. Looked up from germline, CDR1 is SNHLY and CDR2 is FYNNEI. CDR3 region: CASSATGGVYNEQFF. For the CDR3, the DNA is TGTGCCAGCAGTGCGACGGGGGGGGTGTACAATGAGCAGTTCTTC.

This clonotype has only one observation. This chain uses TRBV20-1 with TRBJ1-6; 8 bases fit TRBD1. The CDR3 loop spans 14 amino acids. CDR1 DFQATT and CDR2 SNEGSKA come from the germline V gene (reference sequence). The CDR3 nucleotides are TGCAGCGTCACGACAGGGGTTTATAATTCACCCCTCCACTTT. Its translation is CSVTTGVYNSPLHF.

This clonotype was detected only a few times. The chain recombines TRBV2 with TRBJ1-2; D is ambiguous. The germline V and J ends were trimmed by 5 bases and 3 bases, with 13 bases remaining between them. Germline V gene sequence: CDR1 SNHLY, CDR2 FYNNEI. This CDR3 comprises 14 residues. The CDR3 DNA reads as TGTGCCAGCAGTTTATCAGGTCCGGACTATGGCTACACCTTC. Amino acids: CASSLSGPDYGYTF.

This chain links TRBV29-1 with TRBJ2-7; 7 bases line up with TRBD1. Germline V lookup: CDR1 SQVTM, CDR2 ANQGSEA. J gave up 1 base and V 4 bases, and 1 base lay outside the gene matches. The CDR3 spans 12 residues. This CDR3 reads CSVVGQSYEQYF. CDR3 DNA: TGCAGCGTTGTGGGACAGTCCTACGAGCAGTACTTC.

The chain combines TRBV5-1 with TRBJ1-3; D gene ambiguous. The CDR3 sequence is 16 residues long. Trimming took off 4 bases at V and 0 bases at J, with 14 bases between the two ends. CDR1 SGHRS and CDR2 YFSETQ come from the germline V gene. The CDR3 is CASSLDGLYSGNTIYF. The CDR3 DNA reads as TGCGCCAGCAGCCTGGACGGCCTATACTCTGGAAACACCATATATTTT. Using reference TRBV5-1 and TRBJ1-3 for the parts outside the CDR3, the full variable domain is KAGVTQTPRYLIKTRGQQVTLSCSPISGHRSVSWYQQTPGQGLQFLFEYFSETQRNKGNFPGRFSGRQFSNSRSEMNVSTLELGDSALYLCASSLDGLYSGNTIYFGEGSWLTVV.

This chain links TRBV29-1 with TRBJ1-2, with 7 bases aligning to TRBD1. The CDR3 consists of 14 residues. CDR1 is SQVTM and CDR2 is ANQGSEA in the germline V gene. With V trimmed by 4 bases and J by 3 bases, 8 bases remained unmatched. CDR3 residues: CSVGPGTADYGYTF. CDR3 nucleotides: TGCAGCGTTGGGCCCGGGACAGCAGACTATGGCTACACCTTC. Based on the CDR3 plus reference TRBV29-1 and TRBJ1-2, the full variable domain is SAVISQKPSRDICQRGTSLTIQCQVDSQVTMMFWYRQQPGQSLTLIATANQGSEATYESGFVIDKFPISRPNLTFSTLTVSNMSPEDSSIYLCSVGPGTADYGYTFGSGTRLTVV.

This chain links TRBV19 with TRBJ2-5; 7 bases match TRBD2. The CDR3 sequence is 15 residues long. Germline V gene lookup returns CDR1 LNHDA and CDR2 SQIVND (reference sequence). J lost 1 base, V lost 1 base, and 3 bases had no gene match. DNA of the CDR3: TGTGCCAGTAGTATAGGGGGCGGGGGCCAAGAGACCCAGTACTTC. It codes for CASSIGGGGQETQYF.

The chain recombines TRBV24-1 with TRBJ2-3; D may match TRBD1 or TRBD2 (5 bases each). The CDR3 loop spans 16 amino acids. Looked up from germline, CDR1 is KGHDR and CDR2 is SFDVKD. V was cut by 3 bases and J by 2 bases, with 14 bases left in between. The CDR3 DNA is TGTGCCACCAGTGATCTACAGGCGGGCTACACAGATACGCAGTATTTT. It is translated as CATSDLQAGYTDTQYF.

A few counts support this clonotype. The rearrangement joins TRBV19 to TRBJ1-6; a weak D match, TRBD1 (5 bases). V lost 9 bases, J lost 8 bases, and 14 bases lay in between. Germline V gene lookup returns CDR1 LNHDA and CDR2 SQIVND (reference sequence). The CDR3 contains 13 residues. The CDR3 loop reads CASGQGNYSPLHF. In DNA form, the CDR3 reads TGTGCCAGCGGCCAGGGCAACTATTCACCCCTCCACTTT.

This chain uses TRBV15 with TRBJ1-3; D is perhaps TRBD1 (6 bases). V was shortened by 3 bases and J by 4 bases, with 7 bases between the two germline ends. Germline V gene sequence: CDR1 LNHNV, CDR2 YYDKDF (reference sequence). The length of the CDR3 is 13 residues. CDR3 sequence: CATSRDRGNTIYF. The CDR3 DNA reads as TGTGCCACCAGCAGGGACAGAGGAAACACCATATATTTT.

A single count supports this clonotype. The chain joins TRBV29-1 to TRBJ1-2; D not certain. Germline CDR1 is SQVTM and CDR2 is ANQGSEA. Trimming pared 5 bases from V and 2 bases from J, leaving 9 bases between. This CDR3 contains 12 residues. CDR3 sequence: CSVLGGNYGYTF. CDR3 bases: TGCAGCGTTTTAGGAGGGAACTATGGCTACACCTTC.

Many counts were recorded for this clonotype. The chain couples TRBV6-1 to TRBJ2-7, with 8 bases fitting TRBD1. Trimming removed 8 bases from V and 3 bases from J; junction bases left unmatched: 9. The CDR3 length is 14 residues. Germline CDR1 reads MNHNS; CDR2 reads SASEGT. The CDR3 spells CASYTRQGSYEQYF. The CDR3 DNA reads TGTGCCAGCTACACCCGACAGGGGAGCTACGAGCAGTACTTC.

The rearrangement links TRBV3-1 to TRBJ1-2; no clear D gene. Germline V gene data show CDR1 as LGHDT and CDR2 as YNNKEL (reference sequence). This CDR3 is 14 amino acids long. The V gene lost 0 bases and the J gene lost 8 bases, with 13 bases spanning the gap. As DNA, the CDR3 is TGTGCCAGCAGCCAAGACCAGGCCTCGGGGGGCTACACCTTC. Its protein is CASSQDQASGGYTF.